This TCR beta chain comes out of a study of T cells after yellow fever vaccination. From the 5' RACE reads, TCRdb called clonotypes with MiXCR, one entry per CDR3 protein. The data show around 300,000 distinct CDR3 sequences, 4.1% seen once. Germline-derived CDR1 and CDR2 are MNHEY and SVGEGT. V gave up 3 bases and J gave up 5 bases, with 13 bases separating them. The CDR3 is 14 residues long. The material was PBMCs, obtained 5 days after the yellow fever booster vaccination. The receptor's source is a man younger than 35 who received the YFV17D yellow fever vaccine. The chain is built from TRBV6-2 or TRBV6-3 and TRBJ1-1, with TRBD1 as a possible D gene (6 bases). The CDR3: CASSYWQGTTEAFF. Here the CDR3 DNA reads TGTGCCAGCAGTTATTGGCAGGGGACGACTGAAGCTTTCTTT.